This T cell receptor (beta chain) was captured by sequencing in a study of regulatory T cells in long-lasting Graves disease. Study findings and constraints: TCR diversity was lower in persistent Graves' patients (versus newly diagnosed ones).

V trimming: 8 bases; J trimming: 6 bases; junction bases outside the gene matches: 10. The CDR3 runs 15 residues. The time point here: newly diagnosed GD, antithyroid drugs for less than 3 months. RNA isolated from PBMCs was used to make the TCR library. The authors diagnosed Graves' disease using American Thyroid Association guidelines. Building the TCR beta libraries relied on iRepertoire HTBI primers, and CDR3 regions underwent Arm-PCR. One entry per CDR3 protein results from TCRdb running MiXCR on the multiplex PCR reads. The table includes about 540,000 distinct CDR3 sequences, approximately 15% detected once. This clonotype was picked up many times. Its specificity is unknown. The data were also submitted as part of a second study, on T cells in Graves' hyperthyroidism and ophthalmopathy. As reported in that work: Researchers ran a first-round RT-PCR on the TCR CDR3 using the HTBI primer set.

Source: peripheral blood mononuclear cells (PBMCs), taken at new diagnosis, from a patient treated with antithyroid drugs. V is TRBV12-3 or TRBV12-4 and J is TRBJ2-2; 9 bases line up with TRBD2. The clonotype comes from a man younger than 40 with Graves disease. The CDR3 coding sequence is TGTGCCAGCCTCCCCGGGACTAGCCTCCCCGGGGAGCTGTTTTTT. Its protein is CASLPGTSLPGELFF.